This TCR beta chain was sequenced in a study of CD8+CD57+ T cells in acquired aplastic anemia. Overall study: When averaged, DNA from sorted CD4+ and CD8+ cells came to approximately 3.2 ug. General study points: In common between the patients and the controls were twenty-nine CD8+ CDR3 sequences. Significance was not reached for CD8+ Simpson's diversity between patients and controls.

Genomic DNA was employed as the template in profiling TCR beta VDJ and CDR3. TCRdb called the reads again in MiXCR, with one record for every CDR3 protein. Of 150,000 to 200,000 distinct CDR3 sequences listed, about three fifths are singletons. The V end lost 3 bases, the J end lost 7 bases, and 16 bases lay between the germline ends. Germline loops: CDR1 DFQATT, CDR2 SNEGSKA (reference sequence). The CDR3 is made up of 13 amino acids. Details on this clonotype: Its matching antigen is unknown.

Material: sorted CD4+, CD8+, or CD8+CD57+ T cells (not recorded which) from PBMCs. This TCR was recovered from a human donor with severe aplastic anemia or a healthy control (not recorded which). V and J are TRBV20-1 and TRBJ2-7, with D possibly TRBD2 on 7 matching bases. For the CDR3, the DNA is TGCAGTGCTAGTAGACGGGGGGCTGAAGAGCAGTACTTC. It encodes CSASRRGAEEQYF.